This T cell receptor (beta chain) was profiled in a study of long-term antiretroviral therapy in people with HIV. The study, taken as a whole, reports: Patients on ART gained diversity, which nonetheless stayed below transplant donor controls. Clones showing expansion before ART dominated the repertoire at all time points.

Notes on this clone: As yet, its antigen is unknown.

They ran version v3.0 of the immunoSEQ assay at survey level. Sequencing was performed with immunoSEQ multiplex PCR; in TCRdb, only in-frame clones are kept and a portion is missing. The sample includes 25,000 to 35,000 clones, over 85% seen only once; the top ten take roughly 4%. Amounts of about 0.9-11 million cryopreserved PBMC were held in the samples before DNA extraction. Germline V gene sequence: CDR1 LGHNA, CDR2 YNFKEQ. This CDR3 comprises 14 residues. The V end lost 4 bases, the J end lost 4 bases, and 11 bases lay between the germline ends. This specimen consisted of unsorted PBMCs, obtained 1.8 years after starting antiretroviral therapy. This clonotype originated in a woman aged 18-29 years with HIV. The chain couples TRBV4-2 to TRBJ2-1, with unresolved D. The CDR3 nucleotides read TGTGCCAGCAGCCTAGAAGACGGTTACAATGAGCAGTTCTTC. This codes for CASSLEDGYNEQFF.